Shown below are 16 T cell receptor beta chains from a single sample sequenced in a study of early T cells in non-severe SARS-CoV-2 infection. Each CDR3 protein is one row after TCRdb ran MiXCR on the 5' RACE reads. The sample comprises over 50,000 distinct CDR3 sequences, 10% to 14% of which are singletons, and about 1.5% rests with the top ten. The sample taken for sequencing was whole blood. The receptors derive from an adult who was a healthcare worker with PCR-confirmed SARS-CoV-2 infection or an uninfected control (not recorded which).

This clonotype has at least ten counts. V gene TRBV5-1 combines with J gene TRBJ1-3; 10 bases fit TRBD1. V dropped 0 bases and J dropped 6; count of bases not matched to a gene: 12. The length of the CDR3 is 18 residues. Germline V gene lookup returns CDR1 SGHRS and CDR2 YFSETQ. CDR3 amino acids: CASSLVFGTGVSENTIYF. CDR3 bases: TGCGCCAGCAGCTTGGTGTTCGGGACAGGGGTATCAGAAAACACCATATATTTT.

This clonotype has a count of ten or more. This chain connects TRBV29-1 to TRBJ1-2; the D is unclear. This CDR3 contains 14 residues. Germline CDR1 SQVTM, CDR2 ANQGSEA. Trimming cost V 1 base and J 4 bases, with 13 bases left between them. In DNA form, the CDR3 reads TGCAGCGTTGAAGTCTTTGGGAGATCCTATGGCTACACCTTC. Translated, it gives CSVEVFGRSYGYTF.

The chain joins TRBV12-3 or TRBV12-4 to TRBJ1-1, with D tentatively TRBD1 (5 bases). V lost 3 bases, J lost 4 bases, and 9 bases lay in between. The CDR3 has 13 amino acids. CDR3 nucleotide sequence: TGTGCCAGCAGTTTGGGGGTTACCACTGAAGCTTTCTTT. Its protein product is CASSLGVTTEAFF.

The rearrangement uses TRBV4-3 and TRBJ1-4; TRBD1 is a possible D gene (6 bases). Trimming left V 4 bases short and J 2 bases short, with 14 bases between. The germline V gene has CDR1 LGHNA and CDR2 YSLEER. CDR3 length equals 16 residues. The CDR3 region is CASSPQVGGTNEKLFF. The DNA of the CDR3 is TGCGCCAGCAGCCCGCAAGTTGGGGGCACTAATGAAAAACTGTTTTTT.

This clonotype was recorded at least ten times. The rearrangement uses TRBV11-2 and TRBJ1-1; D is possibly TRBD1 (5 bases). CDR3 size: 14 residues. V was cut by 5 bases and J by 4 bases, with 14 bases left in between. Germline loops: CDR1 SGHAT, CDR2 FQNNGV. The CDR3 protein is CASSPQGGSTEAFF. The CDR3 nucleotides read TGTGCCAGCAGCCCCCAGGGCGGCTCCACTGAAGCTTTCTTT.

The V gene is TRBV29-1, the J gene TRBJ2-7, with 8 bases lining up with TRBD1. Germline values: CDR1 SQVTM, CDR2 ANQGSEA. The CDR3 contains 15 residues. V was pared by 5 bases and J by 0 bases, with 9 bases of the junction left unmatched. Here the CDR3 DNA reads TGCAGCGTTTGGACAGGGAGAATTAGCTCCTACGAGCAGTACTTC. Translated: CSVWTGRISSYEQYF.

This clonotype has a count of ten or more. Here the CDR3 reads CASIGQGDNEQFF. CDR3 nucleotide sequence: TGTGCCAGCATTGGACAGGGGGACAATGAGCAGTTCTTC. This chain uses TRBV6-1 with TRBJ2-1, with TRBD1 matching over 10 bases. Germline CDR1 reads MNHNS; CDR2 reads SASEGT. This CDR3 has 13 amino acids. Trimming took 7 bases from V and 5 from J; bases not matched to a gene: 2.

In this sample, this clonotype turned up many times. The chain is built from TRBV24-1 and TRBJ2-3, with D possibly matching TRBD2 (5 bases). Per the germline V gene, CDR1 is KGHDR and CDR2 is SFDVKD. The CDR3 has 16 amino acids. V gave up 2 bases and J gave up 0 bases, with 11 bases separating them. The CDR3 loop is CATSDSASSSTDTQYF. CDR3 bases: TGTGCCACCAGTGATTCGGCTAGCTCTAGCACAGATACGCAGTATTTT.

This clonotype was observed at least ten times. The genes are TRBV11-2 and TRBJ1-1; 9 bases align to TRBD1. The CDR3 contains 15 residues. Per the germline V gene, CDR1 is SGHAT and CDR2 is FQNNGV. J gave up 1 base and V 6 bases, and 6 bases lay outside the gene matches. The CDR3 nucleotides are TGTGCCAGCAGGTCCACAGGGGGCCCGAACACTGAAGCTTTCTTT. This gives the protein CASRSTGGPNTEAFF.

This clonotype was seen ten or more times. The chain couples TRBV12-3 or TRBV12-4 to TRBJ1-2, with TRBD1 as a possible D gene (5 bases). Between the trimmed V and J ends, which lost 6 bases and 8 bases, there was a span of 16 bases. This CDR3 is built from 13 residues. CDR3 residues: CASSHGTARGYTF. The CDR3 bases are TGTGCCAGCAGCCATGGGACGGCCAGAGGCTACACCTTC.

This clonotype appeared a single time. Being one base from a much bigger clone, this may be a read error. The chain couples TRBV3-1 to TRBJ1-2; 7 bases align to TRBD1. V shed 3 bases and J 8 bases; nucleotides not matched to a gene: 6. The CDR3 is 13 amino acids. Germline CDR1 LGHDT, CDR2 YNNKEL (reference sequence). CDR3 nucleotide sequence: TGTGCCAGCAGCCATGAGGGGGCTGTGGGCTACACCTTC. This encodes CASSHEGAVGYTF.

This clonotype was seen ten or more times. The J gene is TRBJ2-7, the V gene TRBV20-1; 7 bases agree with TRBD2. The CDR3 contains 16 residues. Trimming removed 1 base from V and 0 bases from J; junction bases left unmatched: 9. CDR1 DFQATT and CDR2 SNEGSKA come from the germline V gene (reference sequence). The CDR3 protein is CSARAFSGGSSYEQYF. The CDR3 DNA follows: TGCAGTGCTAGAGCCTTCTCGGGGGGAAGCTCCTACGAGCAGTACTTC.

This clonotype was counted ten times or more. V is TRBV6-6 and J is TRBJ2-7; possibly TRBD2 for D (5 bases). The V and J ends lost 2 bases and 2 bases respectively, with 10 bases between them. The CDR3 spans 14 residues. Per germline, CDR1 MNHNY and CDR2 SVGAGI (reference sequence). CDR3 bases: TGTGCCAGCAGTTACGGAGACTACCCCTACGAGCAGTACTTC. Its protein is CASSYGDYPYEQYF.

This clonotype was counted ten times or more. The chain carries TRBV5-1 and TRBJ2-1, with 7 bases lining up with TRBD2. The CDR3 loop spans 15 amino acids. The germline V gene encodes CDR1 SGHRS and CDR2 YFSETQ. V dropped 0 bases and J dropped 4; count of bases not matched to a gene: 4. Here the CDR3 reads CASSLAAGRYNEQFF. The CDR3 DNA follows: TGCGCCAGCAGCTTGGCAGCGGGGCGATACAATGAGCAGTTCTTC. Full variable domain (missing parts from reference TRBV5-1 and TRBJ2-1): KAGVTQTPRYLIKTRGQQVTLSCSPISGHRSVSWYQQTPGQGLQFLFEYFSETQRNKGNFPGRFSGRQFSNSRSEMNVSTLELGDSALYLCASSLAAGRYNEQFFGPGTRLTVL.

This clonotype was seen only a few times. The chain joins TRBV5-1 to TRBJ2-3; 9 nucleotides align to TRBD2. The germline gives CDR1 SGHRS, CDR2 YFSETQ. J gave up 6 bases and V 3 bases, and 14 bases lay outside the gene matches. The CDR3 spans 17 residues. DNA for the CDR3: TGCGCCAGCAGCTGGGGACTAGCAGCGCGGGGGGCGGATACGCAGTATTTT. Protein sequence: CASSWGLAARGADTQYF. The full variable domain, in which reference TRBV5-1 and TRBJ2-3 provide the parts outside the CDR3, is KAGVTQTPRYLIKTRGQQVTLSCSPISGHRSVSWYQQTPGQGLQFLFEYFSETQRNKGNFPGRFSGRQFSNSRSEMNVSTLELGDSALYLCASSWGLAARGADTQYFGPGTRLTVL.

This clonotype was observed a handful of times. The genes are TRBV3-2 and TRBJ2-7; the D call in the table, TRBD1, was not verified against the DNA. TRBV3-2 is a recognized pseudogene. This CDR3 is 16 amino acids long. CDR3 sequence: CASSPPGSAGTLEQYF. CDR3 in DNA: TGTGCCAGCAGCCCCCCTGGGTCCGCGGGGACTTTAGAGCAGTACTTC.